This entry lists 31 T cell receptor beta chains sequenced from one sample in a study of OX40 agonist ivuxolimab in advanced cancers. Libraries were prepared by immunoSEQ multiplex PCR; TCRdb keeps only in-frame clonotypes and omits some of them. In the table there are 74,000 or so clones, 80% to 95% of which are singletons. Sequenced here: CD4+ or CD8+ T cells sorted from blood, sampled in a trial of the OX40 agonist ivuxolimab. These TCRs come from an adult with an advanced solid tumor such as melanoma, head and neck, liver or kidney cancer.

J is TRBJ1-6 and V is TRBV28, with a tentative D call TRBD1 (5 bases). Germline loops: CDR1 MDHEN, CDR2 SYDVKM. V shed 7 bases and J shed 7 bases, with 17 bases lying between them. There are 15 residues in the CDR3. In DNA form, the CDR3 reads TGTGCCAGCACCGACCTGGGACGGGAGAATTCACCCCTCCACTTT. This translates into CASTDLGRENSPLHF.

The genes are TRBV9 and TRBJ2-2; 8 bases fit TRBD2. V was pared by 0 bases and J by 6 bases, with 7 bases of the junction left unmatched. Looked up from germline, CDR1 is SGDLS and CDR2 is YYNGEE. The CDR3 totals 16 residues. In DNA form, the CDR3 reads TGTGCCAGCAGCGTAGTTTCCGGACTAGCAGCCGGGGAGCTGTTTTTT. Protein sequence: CASSVVSGLAAGELFF.

V gene TRBV9 combines with J gene TRBJ1-1, with TRBD1 matching over 7 bases. Germline trimming cut 7 bases from V and 0 bases from J; bases unmatched to any gene: 12. The CDR3 has 16 amino acids. Per the germline V gene, CDR1 is SGDLS and CDR2 is YYNGEE. In DNA, the CDR3 is TGTGCCAGCCTCCCGGGACAGCTTACTATGAACACTGAAGCTTTCTTT. Translating gives CASLPGQLTMNTEAFF.

The genes are TRBV29-1 and TRBJ2-1; TRBD1 matches at 10 bases. V gave up 7 bases and J gave up 7 bases; unmatched junction bases: 7. The CDR3 is made up of 13 amino acids. Germline CDR1 reads SQVTM; CDR2 reads ANQGSEA. CDR3 loop: CSGRDRGWNEQFF. CDR3 nucleotide sequence: TGCAGCGGTCGGGACAGGGGATGGAATGAGCAGTTCTTC.

J is TRBJ2-6 and V is TRBV11-1, with unresolved D. Germline-derived CDR1 and CDR2 are SGHAT and FQDESV (reference sequence). The CDR3 length is 14 residues. Trimming shortened V by 6 bases and J by 1 base, and 7 bases separated the two germline ends. Written as DNA, the CDR3 is TGTGCCAGCAGTGACTTGTCTGGGGCCAACGTCCTGACTTTC. It specifies CASSDLSGANVLTF.

The V call is TRBV5-6, the J call TRBJ1-5, with TRBD1 identical over 7 bases. The length of the CDR3 is 13 residues. Trimming at V came to 4 bases and at J to 4 bases, leaving 2 bases not matched to a gene. CDR1 SGHDT and CDR2 YYEEEE come from the germline V gene. CDR3 bases: TGTGCCAGCAGCGCGACAGGGAATCAGCCCCAGCATTTT. Its translation is CASSATGNQPQHF. The full variable domain, its missing parts supplied by reference TRBV5-6 and TRBJ1-5, is DAGVTQSPTHLIKTRGQQVTLRCSPKSGHDTVSWYQQALGQGPQFIFQYYEEEERQRGNFPDRFSGHQFPNYSSELNVNALLLGDSALYLCASSATGNQPQHFGDGTRLSIL.

This rearrangement joins TRBV25-1 to TRBJ2-2; TRBD2 might be the D (6 bases). The V end was cut by 6 bases, the J end by 7 bases, with 18 bases between. The CDR3 is 15 residues long. The germline gives CDR1 MGHDK, CDR2 SYGVNS. CDR3 in amino acids: CASSAQLGGIGELFF. In DNA form, the CDR3 reads TGTGCCAGCAGCGCACAACTGGGAGGTATCGGGGAGCTGTTTTTT.

V usage is TRBV21-1 and J usage is TRBJ1-1. TRBV21-1 is deemed a pseudogene. This CDR3 has 16 amino acids. The CDR3 coding sequence is TGTGCCAGCAGCAAACAGGACTTCCCCCGAAGGACTGAAGCTTTCTTT. Translation gives CASSKQDFPRRTEAFF.

The DNA for the CDR3 is TGTGCCAGCAGCACCGGGCCATCTAGGCAGTACTTC. Its protein is CASSTGPSRQYF. The chain carries TRBV5-4 and TRBJ2-7; D is unresolved. Trimming removed 4 bases at V and 9 bases at J, with 14 bases between. This CDR3 is built from 12 residues. CDR1 and CDR2 from the germline V gene are SGHNT and YYREEE (reference sequence).

This clone was counted between two and nine times. The rearrangement links TRBV19 to TRBJ1-1; D is ambiguous. Trimming stripped 10 bases from V and 7 bases from J, with 13 bases between. The germline gives CDR1 LNHDA, CDR2 SQIVND (reference sequence). CDR3 length: 11 amino acids. The chain's CDR3 is CANLIEDEAFF. CDR3 nucleotide sequence: TGTGCCAATCTCATTGAAGATGAAGCTTTCTTT.

About this clone: It is likely a read error, because the conserved phenylalanine at the end of the CDR3 is missing. The chain carries TRBV7-8 and TRBJ1-2, with 7 bases matching TRBD1. The CDR3 is made up of 14 amino acids. Germline V gene data show CDR1 as SGHVS and CDR2 as FQNEAQ. Unmatched junction bases numbered 5, after V lost 5 bases and J lost 2 bases. DNA for the CDR3: TGTGCCAGCAGCACCTCGACAGGGAACTATGGCTACACCTCC. Translating gives CASSTSTGNYGYTS.

The chain carries TRBV2 and TRBJ1-6; D remains unclear. With 7 bases removed from V and 7 bases from J, the gap between germline ends came to 11 bases. CDR1 and CDR2 from the germline V gene are SNHLY and FYNNEI. The CDR3 is 13 amino acids. This CDR3 reads CASIVEVNSPLHF. CDR3 sequence (DNA): TGTGCCAGCATTGTGGAAGTCAATTCACCCCTCCACTTT.

V usage is TRBV5-1 and J usage is TRBJ2-5, with TRBD2 as a possible D gene (6 bases). V shed 6 bases and J shed 4 bases, with 16 bases lying between them. CDR1 and CDR2 (germline): SGHRS, YFSETQ. The CDR3 spans 14 residues. The CDR3 loop reads CASKEGVWGETQYF. The CDR3 nucleotides are TGCGCCAGCAAGGAGGGAGTTTGGGGAGAGACCCAGTACTTC.

The CDR3 sequence: CASSLRGDTDTQYF. CDR3 nucleotides: TGTGCCAGCAGCTTGCGGGGGGACACAGATACGCAGTATTTT. The rearrangement links TRBV7-2 to TRBJ2-3, with 8 bases fitting TRBD2. This CDR3 comprises 14 residues. Germline trimming cut 3 bases from V and 2 bases from J; bases unmatched to any gene: 1. Germline CDR1 is SGHTA and CDR2 is FQGNSA.

This clone was detected once. The chain has TRBV4-2 and TRBJ2-1; perhaps TRBD2 as D (6 bases). Germline loops: CDR1 LGHNA, CDR2 YNFKEQ. The length of the CDR3 is 12 residues. V shed 5 bases and J shed 8 bases, with 10 bases lying between them. CDR3 DNA sequence: TGTGCCAGCAGCTCGCGGGGCTATGAGCAGTTCTTC. It encodes CASSSRGYEQFF.

This sequence joins TRBV6-5 and TRBJ2-5, with TRBD2 as a possible D gene (5 bases). Trimming removed 5 bases from V and 7 bases from J, with 17 bases in between. This CDR3 contains 14 residues. Germline V lookup: CDR1 MNHEY, CDR2 SVGAGI. The CDR3 sequence is CASSTSYPGGTQYF. CDR3 bases: TGTGCCAGCAGTACCTCCTACCCAGGAGGGACCCAGTACTTC.

The rearrangement uses TRBV10-3 and TRBJ1-1, with TRBD1 matching over 8 bases. The V and J ends lost 2 bases and 7 bases, in that order; junction bases with no gene match: 3. The CDR3 runs 13 residues. Germline V lookup: CDR1 ENHRY, CDR2 SYGVKD. The CDR3 DNA reads TGTGCCATCAGTGAGGGACAGGGATTTGAAGCTTTCTTT. As protein: CAISEGQGFEAFF.

J is TRBJ2-3 and V is TRBV6-1; 7 positions agree with TRBD1. The CDR3 totals 14 residues. Trimming at V came to 6 bases and at J to 4 bases, leaving 7 bases not matched to a gene. The germline CDR1 and CDR2 sequences are MNHNS and SASEGT. The CDR3 protein is CASRGRDSADTQYF. CDR3 nucleotides: TGTGCCAGCAGGGGCCGGGACAGCGCAGATACGCAGTATTTT.

The CDR3 spells CASSPPGVRGEAFF. For the CDR3, the DNA is TGTGCCAGCTCACCACCGGGAGTTAGGGGTGAAGCTTTCTTT. This chain joins TRBV18 and TRBJ1-1; D perhaps matches TRBD1 (5 bases). The CDR3 contains 14 residues. Germline V gene lookup returns CDR1 KGHSH and CDR2 LQKENI. V dropped 0 bases and J dropped 7 bases, with 12 bases sitting between them.

V gene TRBV30 combines with J gene TRBJ1-2; D not certain. The CDR3 totals 16 residues. With 0 bases removed from V and 2 bases from J, the gap between germline ends came to 16 bases. Per germline, CDR1 GTSNPN and CDR2 SVGIG (reference sequence). This chain's CDR3 is CAWSVRSGIRNYGYTF. DNA of the CDR3: TGTGCCTGGAGTGTACGGTCCGGAATCAGGAACTATGGCTACACCTTC.

The CDR3 protein is CASSPRRDTYTYEQYF. The DNA of the CDR3 is TGTGCCAGCAGTCCCCGCCGGGACACGTACACCTACGAGCAGTACTTC. The chain employs TRBV28 and TRBJ2-7; tentative D call: TRBD1 (6 bases). The CDR3 loop spans 16 amino acids. V was shortened by 5 bases and J by 2 bases, with 19 bases between the two germline ends. The germline CDR1 and CDR2 sequences are MDHEN and SYDVKM.

The chain has TRBV10-3 and TRBJ1-5; 9 bases are shared with TRBD1. Germline CDR1 and CDR2: ENHRY and SYGVKD. Trimming took 10 bases from V and 4 from J; bases not matched to a gene: 5. CDR3 length equals 13 residues. Here the CDR3 reads CATTGGGNQPQHF. The CDR3 nucleotides read TGTGCCACCACAGGGGGCGGGAATCAGCCCCAGCATTTT.

This clone was seen a few times. The chain uses TRBV6-1 and TRBJ1-2; possibly TRBD1 for D (6 bases). The germline gives CDR1 MNHNS, CDR2 SASEGT. The V end lost 3 bases, the J end lost 8 bases, and 13 bases lay between the germline ends. The CDR3 consists of 13 residues. The CDR3 loop is CASSEVGQTGYTF. CDR3 in DNA: TGTGCCAGCAGTGAGGTAGGACAGACCGGCTACACCTTC.

This chain uses TRBV28 with TRBJ1-1; TRBD1 matches 9 bases. Losses at the gene ends were 5 bases for V and 7 bases for J; bases not matched to a gene: 8. CDR3 size: 14 residues. Looked up from germline, CDR1 is MDHEN and CDR2 is SYDVKM. Written as DNA, the CDR3 is TGTGCCAGCAGTGTACCCGACAGGGGGGGTGAAGCTTTCTTT. Translation gives CASSVPDRGGEAFF.

The V and J genes are TRBV19 and TRBJ2-5; D is ambiguous. The DNA end is a closer match to TRBJ2-7, so the J assignment may be wrong. The CDR3 length is 13 residues. Germline V gene sequence: CDR1 LNHDA, CDR2 SQIVND (reference sequence). In nucleotides, the CDR3 is TGTGCCAGTAGTATCCTTACGAACTACGAGCAGTACTTC. Encoded protein: CASSILTNYEQYF.

About this clone itself: One end of the junction fails to match germline, which may point to a read error. The V call is TRBV19, the J call TRBJ1-5; a possible D gene is TRBD1 (5 bases). This CDR3 region has 17 residues. CDR1 is LNHDA, CDR2 SQIVND, per germline (reference sequence). CDR3 sequence: CDSSPQGGWGSNQPQHF. The CDR3 DNA reads TGTGACAGTAGTCCTCAGGGTGGTTGGGGAAGCAATCAGCCCCAGCATTTT. The variable domain in full, completed from reference TRBV19 and TRBJ1-5, reads DGGITQSPKYLFRKEGQNVTLSCEQNLNHDAMYWYRQDPGQGLRLIYYSQIVNDFQKGDIAEGYSVSREKKESFPLTVTSAQKNPTAFYLCDSSPQGGWGSNQPQHFGDGTRLSIL.

In its sample, this clone was seen once. V gene TRBV5-1 combines with J gene TRBJ2-7; a possible D gene is TRBD2 (5 bases). The CDR3 contains 14 residues. Germline-derived CDR1 and CDR2 are SGHRS and YFSETQ. V gave up 0 bases and J gave up 7 bases, with 14 bases separating them. CDR3 protein: CASSLGGAEREQYF. The CDR3 region has the DNA TGCGCCAGCAGCTTGGGGGGAGCTGAACGGGAGCAGTACTTC.

The V call is TRBV28, the J call TRBJ2-1; tentatively, D is TRBD1 or TRBD2 (5 bases each). In germline, CDR1 is MDHEN, CDR2 SYDVKM. Trimming took off 5 bases at V and 10 bases at J, with 18 bases between the two ends. This CDR3 has 14 amino acids. The CDR3 DNA sequence: TGTGCCAGCAGTACCGGGGCGGTTTTTCGGGAGCAGTTCTTC. Its translation: CASSTGAVFREQFF. Complete variable domain (other parts from reference TRBV28 and TRBJ2-1): DVKVTQSSRYLVKRTGEKVFLECVQDMDHENMFWYRQDPGLGLRLIYFSYDVKMKEKGDIPEGYSVSREKKERFSLILESASTNQTSMYLCASSTGAVFREQFFGPGTRLTVL.

This rearrangement joins TRBV6-1 to TRBJ2-7; D remains unclear. The CDR3 runs 13 residues. Per the germline V gene, CDR1 is MNHNS and CDR2 is SASEGT. The V end was cut by 3 bases, the J end by 2 bases, with 8 bases between. CDR3 amino acids: CASSDPFTYEQYF. In DNA form, the CDR3 reads TGTGCCAGCAGTGATCCTTTTACCTACGAGCAGTACTTC.

V and J are TRBV7-9 and TRBJ2-6; a possible D gene is TRBD1 (5 bases). This CDR3 spans 15 amino acids. With 4 bases removed from V and 2 bases from J, the gap between germline ends came to 9 bases. Germline loops: CDR1 SEHNR, CDR2 FQNEAQ (reference sequence). CDR3 nucleotide sequence: TGTGCCAGCAGCTCAGGGTCAACTGGGGCCAACGTCCTGACTTTC. It is translated as CASSSGSTGANVLTF.

This clone has just a few counts. This chain joins TRBV7-2 and TRBJ2-3; 9 bases map to TRBD2. This CDR3 spans 16 amino acids. Per the germline V gene, CDR1 is SGHTA and CDR2 is FQGNSA. After removal of 5 bases from V and 0 bases from J, the junction contained 6 bases not matched to a gene. The CDR3 is CASSLRLAGSTDTQYF. The DNA for the CDR3 is TGTGCCAGCAGCCTCCGGCTAGCGGGGAGCACAGATACGCAGTATTTT.